This T cell receptor (beta chain) was sequenced in a study of OX40 agonist ivuxolimab in advanced cancers. About the research overall: Eligibility rules accepted prior anti-PD-1, anti-PD-L1 or anti-CTLA-4 therapy, and 40% had some.

TCRdb keeps only in-frame clones here, not all; method: immunoSEQ multiplex PCR. There are about 55,000 clones in the sample; roughly 90% occur only once, and 6.9% lies in the top ten. About this clone: Its specificity is unknown.

Autoimmune disease history or systemic immunosuppression meant exclusion. The CDR3 spans 15 residues. Trimming removed 6 bases from V and 4 bases from J; junction bases left unmatched: 11. CDR1 is SGHTS, CDR2 YDEGEE, per germline. General study points: People who partly responded at 0.1-3.0 mg/kg had some of the least clonal expansion seen.

V usage is TRBV5-8 and J usage is TRBJ1-2; 8 bases line up with TRBD1. Material: CD4+ or CD8+ T cells sorted from blood, obtained in a trial of the OX40 agonist ivuxolimab. This TCR was sampled from an adult with an advanced solid tumor such as melanoma, head and neck, liver or kidney cancer. The CDR3 here is CASTPTDRARYGYTF. In DNA, the CDR3 is TGTGCCAGCACCCCTACGGACAGGGCACGCTATGGCTACACCTTC.